This T cell receptor (beta chain) was observed in a study of blood T cell repertoires in COVID-19. Across the whole study: Samples taken during acute and convalescent COVID-19 were collected in the United States, Italy and Spain. PBMCs, B-cell-depleted T cells, or T cells provided the cDNA or gDNA that made up the material.

Under the authors' procedure: Estimation of nucleated cell counts relied on the amplification of reference gene primers. Profiled with immunoSEQ multiplex PCR; TCRdb holds only in-frame clones, not every one. V and J calls and clone size follow that table, whereas D and trimming were derived from the DNA. This sample has fewer than 350,000 clones, with 86% found just once. Germline V lookup: CDR1 KGHDR, CDR2 SFDVKD. The J segment lost 2 bases and the V segment lost 9 bases, leaving 9 bases of the junction unmatched. CDR3 length: 15 amino acids. Seattle's enrolled individuals joined amid active infection and were then monitored longitudinally.

The chain uses TRBV24-1 and TRBJ2-3; the match to TRBD1 covers 8 bases. The receptor was isolated from a woman aged 65 to 85 with COVID-19, enrolled during active disease. Specimen: peripheral blood. The CDR3 nucleotides read TGTGCCACCTCTGGGACAGGTTCCTTCACAGATACGCAGTATTTT. Translated, it gives CATSGTGSFTDTQYF.